These 18 T cell receptor beta chains originate from one sample sequenced in a study of cytomegalovirus exposure and HLA in healthy donors. The PCR made use of 60 Vbeta and 13 Jbeta primers. Here immunoSEQ multiplex PCR was the method, and the copy in TCRdb shows in-frame clones only, minus some. The sample has 200,000 to 250,000 clones, just under 85% seen once; the top ten hold roughly 0.58%. The material sequenced was PBMCs. These receptors all come from a woman aged 40 to 50 in good health and CMV-seronegative.

The V and J genes are TRBV5-6 and TRBJ2-3; 10 bases align to TRBD2. From germline, CDR1 is SGHDT and CDR2 YYEEEE. This CDR3 has 15 residues. The junction had 2 bases not matched to a gene; V was cut back by 1 base and J by 3 bases. The CDR3, as DNA: TGTGCCAGCAGCTTGCCAGCGGGGGGGACAGATACGCAGTATTTT. The encoded protein is CASSLPAGGTDTQYF.

Concerning this clone: Other nucleotide sequences in the sample specify the same CDR3. The chain combines TRBV15 with TRBJ2-3; 7 bases are shared with TRBD2. Germline V gene lookup returns CDR1 LNHNV and CDR2 YYDKDF (reference sequence). The trim removed 5 bases at V and 0 bases at J, leaving 8 bases unmatched. The CDR3 is 16 amino acids. CDR3 DNA sequence: TGTGCCACCAGCGACAGCGGGGTATTAAGCACAGATACGCAGTATTTT. Protein sequence: CATSDSGVLSTDTQYF.

This chain connects TRBV5-8 to TRBJ2-3; 9 nucleotides line up with TRBD2. The CDR3 contains 18 residues. CDR1 is SGHTS, CDR2 YDEGEE, per germline. Unmatched junction bases numbered 9, after V lost 0 bases and J lost 1 base. CDR3 sequence (DNA): TGTGCCAGCAGCTTGGTTCTTATAGCGGGGGTCGGCACAGATACGCAGTATTTT. It specifies CASSLVLIAGVGTDTQYF.

The gene calls are TRBV7-2 and TRBJ2-3; 8 bases map to TRBD2. The CDR3 is made up of 17 amino acids. Germline assignment: CDR1 SGHTA and CDR2 FQGNSA. J was trimmed by 2 bases and V by 2 bases; bases with no gene match: 9. In nucleotides, the CDR3 is TGTGCCAGCAGCTTAATGCGTCGGGGGGGGAACACAGATACGCAGTATTTT. Translated, it gives CASSLMRRGGNTDTQYF. The variable domain in full, completed from reference TRBV7-2 and TRBJ2-3, reads GAGVSQSPSNKVTEKGKDVELRCDPISGHTALYWYRQSLGQGLEFLIYFQGNSAPDKSGLPSDRFSAERTGGSVSTLTIQRTQQEDSAVYLCASSLMRRGGNTDTQYFGPGTRLTVL.

V usage is TRBV28 and J usage is TRBJ1-2, with TRBD1 matching over 7 bases. V shed 2 bases and J 3 bases; nucleotides not matched to a gene: 3. The CDR3 is made up of 14 amino acids. The V gene's germline CDR1 is MDHEN and CDR2 SYDVKM. DNA for the CDR3: TGTGCCAGCAGTTTAGGGCAGGGGGACTATGGCTACACCTTC. Its protein is CASSLGQGDYGYTF.

For the CDR3, the DNA is TGTGCCAGCAGTTTATACACCGGGAGAGTCGTCTACGAGCAGTACTTC. Amino acids: CASSLYTGRVVYEQYF. The chain links TRBV27 to TRBJ2-7; D is possibly TRBD2 (6 bases). Per germline, CDR1 MNHEY and CDR2 SMNVEV (reference sequence). V was shortened by 1 base and J by 3 bases, with 16 bases between the two germline ends. The CDR3 is 16 residues long.

Concerning this clone itself: This CDR3 is also generated by other DNA sequences in the sample. The chain carries TRBV5-1 and TRBJ2-1, with D possibly TRBD2 on 6 matching bases. V lost 2 bases, J lost 4 bases, and 10 bases lay in between. The CDR3 contains 14 residues. CDR1 and CDR2 from the germline V gene are SGHRS and YFSETQ. The CDR3 DNA sequence: TGCGCCAGCAGCTTAGCGGGCGTATACAATGAGCAGTTCTTC. Residues: CASSLAGVYNEQFF.

This clone has a single count. This chain connects TRBV15 to TRBJ2-2; no clear D. CDR1 is LNHNV, CDR2 YYDKDF, per germline (reference sequence). The CDR3 consists of 14 residues. Between the trimmed V and J ends, which lost 5 bases and 3 bases, there was a span of 10 bases. Written as DNA, the CDR3 is TGTGCCACCAGCCCCACTCGGGACACCGGGGAGCTGTTTTTT. Protein sequence: CATSPTRDTGELFF.

This chain uses TRBV5-6 with TRBJ1-3, with a tentative D call TRBD1 (6 bases). The CDR3 consists of 17 residues. Germline lookup yields CDR1 SGHDT and CDR2 YYEEEE. Trimming took off 1 base at V and 0 bases at J, with 14 bases between the two ends. DNA of the CDR3: TGTGCCAGCAGCTTGTTGCCTGGACAGAACTCTGGAAACACCATATATTTT. This encodes CASSLLPGQNSGNTIYF.

The J gene is TRBJ2-7, the V gene TRBV27; tentative D call: TRBD2 (5 bases). Between the trimmed V and J ends, which lost 4 bases and 0 bases, there was a span of 7 bases. Per the germline V gene, CDR1 is MNHEY and CDR2 is SMNVEV (reference sequence). The CDR3 is 13 residues long. The CDR3 DNA reads as TGTGCCAGCAGTTACGGGGACTCCTACGAGCAGTACTTC. It codes for CASSYGDSYEQYF.

Only a few counts were recorded for this clone. The V call is TRBV15, the J call TRBJ1-5, with a possible D match to TRBD1 (5 bases). This CDR3 comprises 14 residues. V was shortened by 2 bases and J by 3 bases, with 8 bases between the two germline ends. Germline assignment: CDR1 LNHNV and CDR2 YYDKDF (reference sequence). The CDR3 region is CATSRTGNNQPQHF. Written as DNA, the CDR3 is TGTGCCACCAGCAGAACAGGCAACAATCAGCCCCAGCATTTT.

Points on this clone: Additional DNA sequences in this sample encode the identical CDR3. V usage is TRBV19 and J usage is TRBJ1-1; unclear D gene. Germline V gene data show CDR1 as LNHDA and CDR2 as SQIVND (reference sequence). Trimming removed 3 bases from V and 1 base from J, with 6 bases in between. The CDR3 has 13 residues. For the CDR3, the DNA is TGTGCCAGTAGTATGGCCAGGAACACTGAAGCTTTCTTT. It specifies CASSMARNTEAFF. The full variable domain, its missing parts supplied by reference TRBV19 and TRBJ1-1, is DGGITQSPKYLFRKEGQNVTLSCEQNLNHDAMYWYRQDPGQGLRLIYYSQIVNDFQKGDIAEGYSVSREKKESFPLTVTSAQKNPTAFYLCASSMARNTEAFFGQGTRLTVV.

V and J are TRBV28 and TRBJ2-5, with 8 nucleotides matching TRBD1. V shed 3 bases and J 5 bases; nucleotides not matched to a gene: 8. Germline-derived CDR1 and CDR2 are MDHEN and SYDVKM. This CDR3 is 15 amino acids long. The CDR3 spells CASSLGQGAWETQYF. The CDR3 bases are TGTGCCAGCAGTTTGGGCCAGGGGGCGTGGGAGACCCAGTACTTC.

V gene TRBV7-2 combines with J gene TRBJ1-5; D remains unclear. The CDR3 totals 15 residues. Germline V gives CDR1 SGHTA, CDR2 FQGNSA. Trimming shortened V by 4 bases and J by 0 bases, and 10 bases separated the two germline ends. DNA for the CDR3: TGTGCCAGCAGCTCCGGGATAAATAGCAATCAGCCCCAGCATTTT. It codes for CASSSGINSNQPQHF.

The chain carries TRBV2 and TRBJ1-2, with D maybe TRBD1 (6 bases). Germline V gene sequence: CDR1 SNHLY, CDR2 FYNNEI. This CDR3 contains 14 residues. Between the trimmed V and J ends, which lost 6 bases and 7 bases, there was a span of 18 bases. CDR3 amino acids: CASSKVAGESGYTF. The CDR3 DNA follows: TGTGCCAGCAGCAAGGTGGCAGGGGAGAGTGGCTACACCTTC.

V is TRBV2 and J is TRBJ2-5; 16 positions match TRBD2. V shed 7 bases, J shed 2 bases, and the junction held 1 base outside the gene matches. Germline CDR1 reads SNHLY; CDR2 reads FYNNEI. This CDR3 has 15 residues. The CDR3: CASKGLAGGQETQYF. The DNA for the CDR3 is TGTGCCAGCAAGGGACTAGCGGGGGGGCAAGAGACCCAGTACTTC.

The chain carries TRBV5-1 and TRBJ2-1; TRBD2 agrees at 13 bases. Germline V gives CDR1 SGHRS, CDR2 YFSETQ. This CDR3 has 17 amino acids. Losses at the gene ends were 0 bases for V and 8 bases for J; bases not matched to a gene: 8. CDR3 in DNA: TGCGCCAGCAGCTTGGCGGGACTAGCGGGGAGGGTGGATGAGCAGTTCTTC. Its translation is CASSLAGLAGRVDEQFF.

This clone was detected once. The rearrangement links TRBV28 to TRBJ2-7; 9 positions match TRBD1. The CDR3 runs 14 residues. Trimming cost V 4 bases and J 9 bases; bases outside gene matches: 10. Germline CDR1 MDHEN, CDR2 SYDVKM. The CDR3 reads CASSSPGTGIMQYF. The CDR3, as DNA: TGTGCCAGCAGTTCCCCCGGGACAGGGATCATGCAGTACTTC.